The 12 T cell receptor beta chains reported below all come from one sample, sequenced in a study of OX40 agonist ivuxolimab in advanced cancers. Only in-frame clones appear in the TCRdb table, and some are missing; sequencing was by immunoSEQ multiplex PCR. The data hold more than 80,000 clones, with about 89% observed a single time. The starting material was CD4+ or CD8+ T cells sorted from blood, obtained in a trial of the OX40 agonist ivuxolimab. The receptors shown here come from an adult with an advanced solid tumor such as melanoma, head and neck, liver or kidney cancer.

The rearrangement links TRBV28 to TRBJ1-6; D not certain. Trimming stripped 7 bases from V and 0 bases from J, with 7 bases between. Per germline, CDR1 MDHEN and CDR2 SYDVKM. The CDR3 length is 14 residues. CDR3 amino acids: CASNSVSYNSPLHF. In nucleotides, the CDR3 is TGTGCCAGCAACAGCGTCTCCTATAATTCACCCCTCCACTTT.

V gene TRBV7-9 combines with J gene TRBJ2-7, with 8 bases that match TRBD1. CDR3 size: 15 residues. The germline V gene has CDR1 SEHNR and CDR2 FQNEAQ (reference sequence). V lost 6 bases and J lost 5; bases outside the gene matches: 12. This CDR3 reads CASSSRWAGGNEQYF. In DNA, the CDR3 is TGTGCCAGCAGTTCCCGATGGGCAGGGGGCAACGAGCAGTACTTC.

The CDR3 here is CASSLPGQGISLQFF. The CDR3 DNA is TGCGCCAGCAGCCTTCCGGGACAGGGGATCTCGTTGCAGTTCTTC. The rearrangement joins TRBV4-1 to TRBJ2-1; TRBD1 aligns across 10 bases. CDR3 length equals 15 residues. Trimming removed 4 bases from V and 12 bases from J; junction bases left unmatched: 12. CDR1 and CDR2 from the germline V gene are MGHRA and YSYEKL.

The chain recombines TRBV5-1 with TRBJ2-5; D unresolved. CDR1 is SGHRS, CDR2 YFSETQ, per germline. This CDR3 region has 14 residues. Trimming left V 4 bases short and J 0 bases short, with 10 bases between. CDR3 DNA: TGCGCCAGCAGCCCTACTACCAACCAAGAGACCCAGTACTTC. Translating gives CASSPTTNQETQYF. Based on the CDR3 plus reference TRBV5-1 and TRBJ2-5, the full variable domain is KAGVTQTPRYLIKTRGQQVTLSCSPISGHRSVSWYQQTPGQGLQFLFEYFSETQRNKGNFPGRFSGRQFSNSRSEMNVSTLELGDSALYLCASSPTTNQETQYFGPGTRLLVL.

The genes are TRBV19 and TRBJ1-2, with 8 nucleotides matching TRBD1. Losses at the gene ends were 2 bases for V and 5 bases for J; bases not matched to a gene: 4. Germline V lookup: CDR1 LNHDA, CDR2 SQIVND (reference sequence). CDR3 length: 14 residues. The CDR3 region has the DNA TGTGCCAGTAGTATAAATCAGGGGGCTTATGGCTACACCTTC. Translated, it gives CASSINQGAYGYTF.

This clone was counted a single time. The CDR3: CASSVGLQNTEAFF. In DNA, the CDR3 is TGTGCCAGCAGTGTGGGACTACAGAACACTGAAGCTTTCTTT. The chain has TRBV9 and TRBJ1-1; a possible D gene is TRBD1 (5 bases). The CDR3 sequence is 14 residues long. Germline V lookup: CDR1 SGDLS, CDR2 YYNGEE. The V and J ends lost 5 bases and 1 base respectively, with 12 bases between them.

This chain uses TRBV11-2 with TRBJ1-3, with D uncertain. The CDR3 length is 16 residues. Germline loops: CDR1 SGHAT, CDR2 FQNNGV. The ends were cut back, 1 base at V and 0 bases at J, with 10 bases in the middle. The CDR3 region is CASSLGSGASGNTIYF. The DNA of the CDR3 is TGTGCCAGCAGCTTAGGGTCGGGAGCCTCTGGAAACACCATATATTTT.

The chain joins TRBV30 to TRBJ2-7; D not certain. Trimming left V 2 bases short and J 3 bases short, with 14 bases between. The CDR3 covers 14 residues. Germline V gene data show CDR1 as GTSNPN and CDR2 as SVGIG (reference sequence). Here the CDR3 reads CAWSPTWAHYEQYF. The CDR3 nucleotides read TGTGCCTGGAGTCCAACCTGGGCCCACTACGAGCAGTACTTC. The variable domain in full, with the rest retrieved from reference TRBV30 and TRBJ2-7, is SQTIHQWPATLVQPVGSPLSLECTVEGTSNPNLYWYRQAAGRGLQLLFYSVGIGQISSEVPQNLSASRPQDRQFILSSKKLLLSDSGFYLCAWSPTWAHYEQYFGPGTRLTVT.

The chain joins TRBV7-6 to TRBJ1-3, with a tentative D call TRBD1 (5 bases). The CDR3 is 13 residues long. Germline CDR1 reads SGHVS; CDR2 reads FNYEAQ. The V end was cut by 8 bases, the J end by 6 bases, with 14 bases between. The CDR3 DNA reads TGTGCCAGCGCCGGGGGGGAGGCAAACACCATATATTTT. It yields the protein CASAGGEANTIYF.

The count of this clone is one. This chain joins TRBV27 and TRBJ2-7, with D possibly called TRBD1 or TRBD2 (5 bases each). CDR1 and CDR2 (germline): MNHEY, SMNVEV (reference sequence). V shed 4 bases and J shed 7 bases, with 20 bases lying between them. This CDR3 is 15 amino acids long. CDR3 in DNA: TGTGCCAGCAGTTCCCCCGGGACCTGGGCTTGGGAGCAGTACTTC. This codes for CASSSPGTWAWEQYF.

The chain has TRBV7-9 and TRBJ2-1, with a weak D call TRBD2 (6 bases). The V end was cut by 7 bases, the J end by 2 bases, with 9 bases between. CDR3 length: 13 residues. Per germline, CDR1 SEHNR and CDR2 FQNEAQ (reference sequence). The CDR3 sequence is CASISGAYNEQFF. CDR3 DNA sequence: TGTGCCAGCATTAGCGGAGCCTACAATGAGCAGTTCTTC.

This clone was seen a single time. CDR3 sequence reads: CASSLVLASTGELFF. The CDR3 DNA reads TGCGCCAGCAGCTTGGTTCTAGCTAGCACCGGGGAGCTGTTTTTT. This chain uses TRBV5-1 with TRBJ2-2; D is possibly TRBD2 (5 bases). CDR1 and CDR2 from the germline V gene are SGHRS and YFSETQ. V dropped 0 bases and J dropped 4 bases, with 10 bases sitting between them. The length of the CDR3 is 15 residues.